The 17 T cell receptor beta chains below all came from one sample that was sequenced in a study of post-analysis software for immune sequencing data. General study points: Roughly 5 TRBV segments (TRBV5-6, TRBV5-1 and TRBV20-1 among them) occurred more frequently in patients than in controls.

Researchers reported that TCR beta cDNA libraries carried unique molecular identifiers. In TCRdb, the PCR reads were re-called with MiXCR into one record per CDR3 protein. The repertoire holds roughly 870,000 distinct CDR3 sequences, with about 50% as singletons. The antigens these receptors bind are not known. Sequencing used blood. The receptors derive from a girl aged 5-17 years with multiple sclerosis.

V and J are TRBV3-1 and TRBJ2-1; D might be TRBD2 (5 bases). Trimming took off 1 base at V and 0 bases at J, with 13 bases between the two ends. CDR3 length equals 17 residues. Germline V gene sequence: CDR1 LGHDT, CDR2 YNNKEL (reference sequence). The CDR3 protein is CASSQVGRGSSYNEQFF. The CDR3 DNA is TGTGCCAGCAGCCAAGTTGGTCGGGGTTCCTCCTACAATGAGCAGTTCTTC.

The chain carries TRBV7-9 and TRBJ1-2, with TRBD1 as a possible D gene (5 bases). V was clipped by 3 bases and J by 2 bases, with 16 bases between them. Germline CDR1 reads SEHNR; CDR2 reads FQNEAQ (reference sequence). The CDR3 contains 16 residues. The CDR3 sequence is CASSFPARDFNYGYTF. In nucleotides, the CDR3 is TGTGCCAGCAGCTTCCCAGCCAGGGACTTCAACTATGGCTACACCTTC. Full variable domain (remainder filled in from reference TRBV7-9 and TRBJ1-2): DTGVSQNPRHKITKRGQNVTFRCDPISEHNRLYWYRQTLGQGPEFLTYFQNEAQLEKSRLLSDRFSAERPKGSFSTLEIQRTEQGDSAMYLCASSFPARDFNYGYTFGSGTRLTVV.

The V and J genes are TRBV27 and TRBJ1-2; weak D call: TRBD1 (5 bases). The CDR3 has 15 amino acids. The V gene's germline CDR1 is MNHEY and CDR2 SMNVEV (reference sequence). Deletions cut 5 bases from V and 3 bases from J, with 16 bases between. This CDR3 is CASSPRDGGDYGYTF. The CDR3, as DNA: TGTGCCAGCAGTCCCAGGGATGGAGGGGACTATGGCTACACCTTC.

The chain joins TRBV6-5 to TRBJ2-7, with 9 bases lining up with TRBD1. J gave up 4 bases and V 6 bases, and 7 bases lay outside the gene matches. CDR1 is MNHEY and CDR2 is SVGAGI in the germline V gene. This CDR3 has 14 residues. The CDR3 bases are TGTGCCAGCAGACAGGACAGGGGATTTTACGAGCAGTACTTC. It translates to CASRQDRGFYEQYF.

The chain uses TRBV6-6 and TRBJ2-5; 9 bases fit TRBD1. The trim removed 6 bases at V and 5 bases at J, leaving 10 bases unmatched. Germline V gene sequence: CDR1 MNHNY, CDR2 SVGAGI (reference sequence). This CDR3 region has 15 residues. The CDR3 region is CASSRGQGEGETQYF. The CDR3 DNA is TGTGCCAGCAGCCGGGGACAGGGTGAGGGTGAGACCCAGTACTTC.

This clonotype came up a few times. V gene TRBV3-1 combines with J gene TRBJ2-1, with 16 bases matching TRBD2. Unmatched junction bases numbered 5, after V lost 5 bases and J lost 1 base. The CDR3 contains 18 residues. CDR1 and CDR2 from the germline V gene are LGHDT and YNNKEL (reference sequence). The CDR3 coding sequence is TGTGCCAGCAGCTCGGGACTAGCGGGGGGGCCTTCCTACAATGAGCAGTTCTTC. Protein: CASSSGLAGGPSYNEQFF.

The J gene is TRBJ1-2, the V gene TRBV6-5; weak D call: TRBD1 (5 bases). Trimming removed 0 bases from V and 3 bases from J, with 17 bases in between. The germline V gene encodes CDR1 MNHEY and CDR2 SVGAGI. The CDR3 loop spans 17 amino acids. The CDR3, as DNA: TGTGCCAGCAGTTACTCGATTCCTGACAGTCAAGACTATGGCTACACCTTC. Encoded protein: CASSYSIPDSQDYGYTF.

The V and J genes are TRBV12-3 or TRBV12-4 and TRBJ1-1; 7 bases match TRBD1. CDR3 size: 16 residues. J lost 10 bases, V lost 5 bases, and 19 bases had no gene match. The CDR3 DNA follows: TGTGCCAGCAGTGTCCGGACAGGTCGGAACACTGAAGGAGCTTTCTTT. Its protein product is CASSVRTGRNTEGAFF.

The chain has TRBV5-1 and TRBJ2-3; perhaps TRBD2 as D (6 bases). Germline V gives CDR1 SGHRS, CDR2 YFSETQ. V was trimmed by 4 bases and J by 0 bases, leaving 18 bases between them. This CDR3 region has 17 residues. CDR3 sequence reads: CASSHRRGVDSTDTQYF. The CDR3 region has the DNA TGCGCCAGCAGCCACAGGAGGGGAGTGGACAGCACAGATACGCAGTATTTT.

The J gene is TRBJ2-7, the V gene TRBV29-1; 8 nucleotides line up with TRBD2. This CDR3 contains 13 residues. The trim removed 3 bases at V and 6 bases at J, leaving 7 bases unmatched. Germline V lookup: CDR1 SQVTM, CDR2 ANQGSEA. CDR3 protein: CSVDTGRGVEQYF. The CDR3 region has the DNA TGCAGCGTTGATACCGGGAGGGGCGTCGAGCAGTACTTC.

V is TRBV7-9 and J is TRBJ1-2; the match to TRBD1 covers 7 bases. With V trimmed by 3 bases and J by 3 bases, 16 bases remained unmatched. CDR1 and CDR2 from the germline V gene are SEHNR and FQNEAQ (reference sequence). The CDR3 has 18 residues. The CDR3 DNA is TGTGCCAGCAGCTTCTTCCGAGGGGGCAGGGCCTTCGACTATGGCTACACCTTC. As protein: CASSFFRGGRAFDYGYTF. The full variable domain, completed using reference TRBV7-9 and TRBJ1-2, is DTGVSQNPRHKITKRGQNVTFRCDPISEHNRLYWYRQTLGQGPEFLTYFQNEAQLEKSRLLSDRFSAERPKGSFSTLEIQRTEQGDSAMYLCASSFFRGGRAFDYGYTFGSGTRLTVV.

Here the CDR3 DNA reads TGTGCCAGCAGTTGGGAACCGGGACAGGGGAAGTTCTTC. Translating gives CASSWEPGQGKFF. V usage is TRBV6-6 and J usage is TRBJ2-1, with 10 bases that match TRBD1. V was pared by 4 bases and J by 14 bases, with 8 bases of the junction left unmatched. The CDR3 covers 13 residues. CDR1 and CDR2 from the germline V gene are MNHNY and SVGAGI (reference sequence).

V usage is TRBV15 and J usage is TRBJ2-1; D unclear. The last part of the DNA fits TRBJ2-7 better; the J call may be wrong. CDR1 and CDR2 from the germline V gene are LNHNV and YYDKDF (reference sequence). This CDR3 comprises 17 residues. The CDR3 spells CATSRDPRIVAMGEQYF. DNA for the CDR3: TGTGCCACCAGCAGAGATCCCCGGATAGTCGCAATGGGGGAGCAGTACTTC.

This chain connects TRBV5-1 to TRBJ1-4; a weak D match, TRBD1 (5 bases). This CDR3 has 16 amino acids. Germline V gene data show CDR1 as SGHRS and CDR2 as YFSETQ. The V gene lost 0 bases and the J gene lost 2 bases, with 11 bases spanning the gap. CDR3: CASSLDRISTNEKLFF. The CDR3 DNA is TGCGCCAGCAGCTTGGACAGGATTTCGACTAATGAAAAACTGTTTTTT. The whole variable domain, filled in from reference TRBV5-1 and TRBJ1-4, reads KAGVTQTPRYLIKTRGQQVTLSCSPISGHRSVSWYQQTPGQGLQFLFEYFSETQRNKGNFPGRFSGRQFSNSRSEMNVSTLELGDSALYLCASSLDRISTNEKLFFGSGTQLSVL.

This clonotype was seen only a few times. This chain connects TRBV7-9 to TRBJ2-3; D is perhaps TRBD2 (6 bases). The CDR3 is 14 residues long. CDR1 and CDR2 from the germline V gene are SEHNR and FQNEAQ (reference sequence). Trimming took off 5 bases at V and 5 bases at J, with 14 bases between the two ends. Here the CDR3 reads CASSELAYLDTQYF. CDR3 in DNA: TGTGCCAGCAGCGAACTAGCTTATCTAGATACGCAGTATTTT.

J is TRBJ2-7 and V is TRBV29-1; 11 bases line up with TRBD1. Germline CDR1 and CDR2: SQVTM and ANQGSEA. The CDR3 runs 17 residues. Losses at the gene ends were 6 bases for V and 4 bases for J; bases not matched to a gene: 17. CDR3 amino acids: CSVASRPPGQGVYEQYF. Written as DNA, the CDR3 is TGCAGCGTCGCATCTCGACCTCCGGGACAGGGGGTATACGAGCAGTACTTC.

This clonotype was seen a single time. This chain connects TRBV20-1 to TRBJ2-3, with 15 bases lining up with TRBD2. Trimming at V came to 3 bases and at J to 5 bases, leaving 6 bases not matched to a gene. This CDR3 has 16 amino acids. Germline V lookup: CDR1 DFQATT, CDR2 SNEGSKA (reference sequence). The CDR3 bases are TGCAGTGCTAGTTGGACTAGCGGGGGGGCCAGAGATACGCAGTATTTT. Protein sequence: CSASWTSGGARDTQYF.